One T cell receptor beta chain is described in this entry. This sample stems from a study of graft-versus-host responses after intestinal transplantation. Germline V CDR1 and CDR2: SGHNT, YYREEE (reference sequence). The CDR3 length is 16 residues. Trimming left V 1 base short and J 1 base short, with 14 bases between. TCRdb's copy holds only in-frame clones and misses some; the assay was immunoSEQ multiplex PCR. In the table there are about 10,000 clones, approximately 90% of which are singletons. This TCR came from a human patient who received an intestinal transplant, so some T cells may come from the graft donor. Specimen: PBMCs, collected 43 to 45 days after intestinal transplant. J is TRBJ1-2 and V is TRBV5-4, with a possible D match to TRBD1 (5 bases). DNA of the CDR3: TGTGCCAGCAGCTTGCCTCCAGGGTTTTTTAACTATGGCTACACCTTC. Its translation is CASSLPPGFFNYGYTF.